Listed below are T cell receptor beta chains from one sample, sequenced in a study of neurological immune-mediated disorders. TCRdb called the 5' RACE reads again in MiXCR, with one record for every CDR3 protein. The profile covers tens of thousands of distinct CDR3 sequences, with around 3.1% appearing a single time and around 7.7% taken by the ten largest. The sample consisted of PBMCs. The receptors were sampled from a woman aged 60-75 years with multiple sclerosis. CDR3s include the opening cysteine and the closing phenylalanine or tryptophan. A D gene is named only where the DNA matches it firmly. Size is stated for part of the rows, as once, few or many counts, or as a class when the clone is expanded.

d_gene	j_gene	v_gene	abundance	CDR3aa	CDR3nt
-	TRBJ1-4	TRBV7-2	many	CASSLVLRNEKLFF	TGTGCCAGCAGCTTAGTTCTGAGAAATGAAAAACTGTTTTTT
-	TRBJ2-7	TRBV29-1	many	CSVGDISYEQYF	TGCAGCGTGGGGGACATATCCTACGAGCAGTACTTC
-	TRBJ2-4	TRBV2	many	CASTLSSGVAKNIQYF	TGTGCCAGCACCCTATCGTCGGGAGTAGCCAAAAACATTCAGTACTTC
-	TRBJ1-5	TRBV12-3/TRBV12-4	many	CASSFMAGLRNQPQHF	TGTGCCAGCAGTTTTATGGCAGGGCTTCGCAATCAGCCCCAGCATTTT
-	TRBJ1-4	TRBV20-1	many	CSARGRGGEKLFF	TGCAGTGCTAGAGGCAGGGGTGGGGAAAAACTGTTTTTT
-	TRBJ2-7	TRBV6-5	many	CASLPDAALHREQYF	TGTGCCAGCCTCCCCGATGCAGCACTACACCGCGAGCAGTACTTC
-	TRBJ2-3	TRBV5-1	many	CASSSGDNTDTQYF	TGCGCCAGCAGCTCGGGGGACAACACAGATACGCAGTATTTT
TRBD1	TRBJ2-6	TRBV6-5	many	CASRSGQVGANVLTF	TGTGCCAGCAGATCCGGACAGGTTGGGGCCAACGTCCTGACTTTC
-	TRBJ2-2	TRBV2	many	CASSGRVRTGELFF	TGTGCCAGCAGTGGACGGGTACGGACCGGGGAGCTGTTTTTT
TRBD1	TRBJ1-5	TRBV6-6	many	CASSPDGTAKNSNQPQHF	TGTGCCAGCAGCCCCGATGGGACAGCCAAGAATAGCAATCAGCCCCAGCATTTT
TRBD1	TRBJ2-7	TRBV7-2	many	CASSLTGQGYEQYF	TGTGCCAGCAGCTTAACGGGACAGGGCTACGAGCAGTACTTC
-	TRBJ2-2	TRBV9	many	CASSGRGRRELFF	TGTGCCAGCAGCGGTAGGGGTCGGAGGGAGCTGTTTTTT
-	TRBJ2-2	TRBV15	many	CATSSWAGELFF	TGTGCCACCAGCAGTTGGGCCGGGGAGCTGTTTTTT
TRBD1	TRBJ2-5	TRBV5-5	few	CASSMTGRYRETQYF	TGTGCCAGCAGCATGACAGGGCGGTATCGAGAGACCCAGTACTTC
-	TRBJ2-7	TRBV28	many	CASRADGPSYEQYF	TGTGCCAGCAGAGCGGACGGGCCCTCCTACGAGCAGTACTTC
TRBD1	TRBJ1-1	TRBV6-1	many	CASSPGTGGNIRAFF	TGTGCCAGCAGCCCCGGGACAGGGGGTAATATCAGAGCTTTCTTT
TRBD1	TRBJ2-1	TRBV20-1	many	CSADGQANEQFF	TGCAGTGCTGACGGACAGGCGAATGAGCAGTTCTTC
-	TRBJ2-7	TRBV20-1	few	CSARDRGRTYEQYF	TGCAGTGCTAGAGATCGGGGTAGAACCTACGAGCAGTACTTC
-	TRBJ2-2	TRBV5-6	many	CASSLPGRTGELFF	TGTGCCAGCAGCTTGCCGGGACGTACCGGGGAGCTGTTTTTT
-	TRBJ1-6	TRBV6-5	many	CASSLGGPSISPLHF	TGTGCCAGCAGTCTCGGGGGGCCAAGTATTTCACCCCTCCACTTT
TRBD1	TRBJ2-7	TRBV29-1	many	CSVAPRQGTYYEQYF	TGCAGCGTTGCCCCCCGACAGGGAACTTACTACGAGCAGTACTTC
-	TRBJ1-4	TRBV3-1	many	CASSLRDLKNEKLFF	TGTGCCAGCAGCCTTCGGGATTTGAAGAATGAAAAACTGTTTTTT
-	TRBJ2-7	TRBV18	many	CASSPPEANYEQYF	TGTGCCAGCTCACCACCGGAGGCCAACTACGAGCAGTACTTC
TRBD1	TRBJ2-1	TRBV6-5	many	CASSRQGLANEQFF	TGTGCCAGCAGTAGACAGGGGTTAGCCAATGAGCAGTTCTTC
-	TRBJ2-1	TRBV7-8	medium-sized	CASSPTLAEQFF	TGTGCCAGCAGCCCGACGTTGGCCGAGCAGTTCTTC
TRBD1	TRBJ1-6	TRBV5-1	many	CASSPGQGVSSYNSPLHF	TGCGCCAGCAGCCCGGGACAGGGCGTAAGCTCCTATAATTCACCCCTCCACTTT
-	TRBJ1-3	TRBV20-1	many	CSARESLGGTGNTIYF	TGCAGTGCTAGAGAGTCCCTTGGGGGGACTGGAAACACCATATATTTT
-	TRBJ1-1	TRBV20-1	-	CSARVGTGMNTEAFF	TGCAGTGCTAGAGTCGGGACGGGAATGAACACTGAAGCTTTCTTT
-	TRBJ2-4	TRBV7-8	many	CASSPPGAYKNIQYF	TGTGCCAGCAGCCCCCCAGGGGCCTACAAAAACATTCAGTACTTC
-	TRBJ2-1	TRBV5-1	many	CASSLAQLYNEQFF	TGCGCCAGCAGCTTGGCCCAGCTTTACAATGAGCAGTTCTTC
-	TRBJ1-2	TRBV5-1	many	CASSSTAIPQDGYTF	TGCGCCAGCAGCTCCACCGCCATACCACAAGATGGCTACACCTTC
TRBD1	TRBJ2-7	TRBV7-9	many	CASSPTGTGGYEQYF	TGTGCCAGCAGCCCAACCGGGACAGGGGGCTACGAGCAGTACTTC
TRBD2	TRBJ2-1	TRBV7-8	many	CASSLALQRGGYNEQFF	TGTGCCAGCAGCTTAGCGCTCCAGCGGGGGGGGTACAATGAGCAGTTCTTC
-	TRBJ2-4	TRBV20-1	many	CSARRQDKNIQYF	TGCAGTGCTAGGCGGCAGGACAAAAACATTCAGTACTTC
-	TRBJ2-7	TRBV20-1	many	CSAREGGYEQYF	TGCAGTGCTAGAGAGGGCGGATACGAGCAGTACTTC
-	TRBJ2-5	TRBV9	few	CASSPGKETQYF	TGTGCCAGCAGTCCGGGAAAAGAGACCCAGTACTTC
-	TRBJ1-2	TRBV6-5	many	CASSSPHRLNYGYTF	TGTGCCAGCAGTTCCCCACACCGATTAAACTATGGCTACACCTTC
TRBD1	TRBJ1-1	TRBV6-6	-	CASRPRGENTEAFF	TGTGCCAGCAGACCCAGGGGGGAGAACACTGAAGCTTTCTTT
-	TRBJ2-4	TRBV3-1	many	CASSTKPGFNGDGIQYF	TGTGCCAGCAGCACTAAGCCGGGGTTCAACGGGGATGGCATTCAGTACTTC
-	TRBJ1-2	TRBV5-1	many	CASTFEGDYGYTF	TGCGCCAGCACCTTCGAGGGGGACTATGGCTACACCTTC
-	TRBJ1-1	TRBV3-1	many	CASSQRSSSAEAFF	TGTGCCAGCAGCCAACGATCCTCTTCCGCGGAAGCTTTCTTT
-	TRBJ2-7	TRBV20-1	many	CSAADMVRGAGYEQYF	TGCAGTGCAGCAGATATGGTACGGGGGGCTGGGTACGAGCAGTACTTC
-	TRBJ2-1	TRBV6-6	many	CASSYSPRVGQHEQFF	TGTGCCAGCAGTTACTCCCCCCGGGTGGGGCAACATGAGCAGTTCTTC
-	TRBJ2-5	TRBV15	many	CATSRDGQETQYF	TGTGCCACCAGCCGGGACGGACAAGAGACCCAGTACTTC
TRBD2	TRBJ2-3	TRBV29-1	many	CSVESREGATQYF	TGCAGCGTTGAAAGCCGGGAGGGAGCTACGCAGTATTTT
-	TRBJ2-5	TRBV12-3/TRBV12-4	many	CASSLLAAEETQYF	TGTGCCAGCAGTTTATTGGCAGCCGAAGAGACCCAGTACTTC